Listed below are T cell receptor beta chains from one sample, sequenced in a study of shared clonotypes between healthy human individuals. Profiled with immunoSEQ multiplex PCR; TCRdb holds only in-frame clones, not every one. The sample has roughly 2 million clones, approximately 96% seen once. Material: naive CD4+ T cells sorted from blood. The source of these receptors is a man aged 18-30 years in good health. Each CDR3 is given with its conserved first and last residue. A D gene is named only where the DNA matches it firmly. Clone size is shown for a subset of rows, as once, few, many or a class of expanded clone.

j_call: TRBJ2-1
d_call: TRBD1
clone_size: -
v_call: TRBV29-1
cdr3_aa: CSVPGTGGSNEQFF
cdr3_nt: TGCAGCGTTCCGGGGACAGGGGGTAGCAATGAGCAGTTCTTC

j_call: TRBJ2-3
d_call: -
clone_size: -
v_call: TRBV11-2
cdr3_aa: CASSLGSGYGDTDTQYF
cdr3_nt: TGTGCCAGCAGCTTAGGGTCGGGGTATGGGGACACAGATACGCAGTATTTT

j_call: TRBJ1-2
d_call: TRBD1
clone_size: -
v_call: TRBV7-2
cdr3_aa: CASSPAPTGGGTGGYTF
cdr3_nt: TGTGCCAGCAGCCCAGCCCCGACAGGGGGTGGAACTGGTGGCTACACCTTC

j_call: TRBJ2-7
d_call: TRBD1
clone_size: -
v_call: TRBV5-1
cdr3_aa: CASSLRTGGSGQYF
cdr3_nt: TGCGCCAGCAGCTTACGGACAGGGGGTAGTGGGCAGTACTTC

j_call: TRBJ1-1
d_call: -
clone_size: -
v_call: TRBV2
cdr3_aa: CASREREGSEAFF
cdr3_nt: TGTGCCAGCAGAGAACGTGAGGGCTCTGAAGCTTTCTTT

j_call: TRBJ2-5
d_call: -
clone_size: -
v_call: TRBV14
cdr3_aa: CASSLLGLASETQYF
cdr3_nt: TGTGCCAGCAGCCTCCTCGGGTTAGCGAGCGAGACCCAGTACTTC

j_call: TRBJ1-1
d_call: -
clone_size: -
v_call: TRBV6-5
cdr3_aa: CASRKRPTEAFF
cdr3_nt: TGTGCCAGCAGGAAACGTCCCACTGAAGCTTTCTTT

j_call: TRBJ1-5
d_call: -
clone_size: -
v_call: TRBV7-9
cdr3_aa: CASSLDGQPQHF
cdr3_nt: TGTGCCAGCAGCTTAGATGGCCAGCCCCAGCATTTT

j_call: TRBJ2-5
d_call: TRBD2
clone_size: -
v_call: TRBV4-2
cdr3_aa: CASSQGGPSGAQETQYF
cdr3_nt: TGTGCCAGCAGCCAAGGAGGGCCTAGCGGGGCCCAAGAGACCCAGTACTTC

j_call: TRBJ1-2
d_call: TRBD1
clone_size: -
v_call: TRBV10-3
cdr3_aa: CAISGDRGRNYGYTF
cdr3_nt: TGTGCCATCAGTGGGGACAGGGGGCGAAACTATGGCTACACCTTC

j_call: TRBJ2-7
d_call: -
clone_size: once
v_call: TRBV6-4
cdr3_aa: CASSDSGSALNEQYF
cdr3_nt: TGTGCCAGCAGTGACTCGGGCAGCGCCCTTAACGAGCAGTACTTC

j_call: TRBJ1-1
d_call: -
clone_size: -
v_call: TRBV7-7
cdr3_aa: CASSPSPGGGALLNTTEAFF
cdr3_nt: TGTGCTAGCAGCCCGTCCCCAGGAGGCGGGGCACTACTAAACACTACTGAAGCTTTCTTT

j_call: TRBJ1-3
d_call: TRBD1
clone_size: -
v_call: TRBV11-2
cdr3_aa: CASSLRGTGNTIYF
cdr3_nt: TGTGCCAGCAGCCTCAGGGGGACTGGAAACACCATATATTTT

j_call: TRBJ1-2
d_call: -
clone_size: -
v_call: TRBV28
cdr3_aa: CASSPRVGAGYTF
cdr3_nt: TGTGCCAGCAGTCCTAGGGTAGGGGCTGGCTACACCTTC

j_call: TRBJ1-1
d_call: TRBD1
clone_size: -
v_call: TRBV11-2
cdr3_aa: CASSKDRGRLAEAFF
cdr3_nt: TGTGCCAGCAGTAAAGACAGGGGGAGACTAGCTGAAGCTTTCTTT

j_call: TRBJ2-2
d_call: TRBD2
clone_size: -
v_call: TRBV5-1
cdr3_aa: CASSRYTSESFFGELFF
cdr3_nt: TGCGCCAGCAGCCGATACACTAGCGAGTCATTTTTCGGGGAGCTGTTTTTT

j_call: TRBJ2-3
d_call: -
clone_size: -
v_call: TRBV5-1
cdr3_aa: CASSSLGGFTDTQYF
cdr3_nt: TGCGCCAGCAGCTCTCTGGGGGGTTTTACAGATACGCAGTATTTT

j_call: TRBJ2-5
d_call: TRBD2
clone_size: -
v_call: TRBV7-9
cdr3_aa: CASSAPSGGTLETQYF
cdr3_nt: TGTGCCAGCAGCGCACCCTCCGGGGGGACTTTAGAGACCCAGTACTTC

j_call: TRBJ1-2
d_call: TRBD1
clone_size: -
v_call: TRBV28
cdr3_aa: CASSFSDRDNYGYTF
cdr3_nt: TGTGCCAGCAGTTTCTCGGACAGGGATAACTATGGCTACACCTTC

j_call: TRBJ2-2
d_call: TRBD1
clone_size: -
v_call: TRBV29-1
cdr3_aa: CSVEAGTGGGTGELFF
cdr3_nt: TGCAGCGTTGAAGCCGGGACAGGGGGAGGCACCGGGGAGCTGTTTTTT

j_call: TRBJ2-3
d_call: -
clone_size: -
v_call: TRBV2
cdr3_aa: CASSEWGADTQYF
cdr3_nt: TGTGCCAGCAGTGAATGGGGCGCAGATACGCAGTATTTT

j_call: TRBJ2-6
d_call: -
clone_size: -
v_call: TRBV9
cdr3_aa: CASSPHRGGPLSGANVLTF
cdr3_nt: TGTGCCAGCAGCCCCCACAGGGGAGGACCACTCTCTGGGGCCAACGTCCTGACTTTC

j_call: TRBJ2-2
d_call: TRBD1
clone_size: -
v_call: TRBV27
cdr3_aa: CASSPYLQGSGTGELFF
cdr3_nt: TGTGCCAGCAGTCCTTACCTACAGGGGTCGGGCACCGGGGAGCTGTTTTTT